The 21 T cell receptor beta chains reported below all come from one sample, sequenced in a study of blood T cell repertoires in COVID-19. Produced via immunoSEQ multiplex PCR; TCRdb's table is partial and in-frame only. The data show some 70,000 clones, about 90% seen once. Source material: peripheral blood. These receptors were obtained from a man aged 50 to 60 with acute or convalescent COVID-19.

V is TRBV11-2 and J is TRBJ2-3, with no clear D. The V end was cut by 0 bases, the J end by 11 bases, with 9 bases between. The CDR3 totals 12 residues. Germline V lookup: CDR1 SGHAT, CDR2 FQNNGV. This CDR3 is CASSLDHGWQYF. The CDR3 DNA is TGTGCCAGCAGCTTAGACCACGGTTGGCAGTATTTT.

The CDR3 reads CASKTASGNTIYF. The CDR3 coding sequence is TGTGCCAGTAAGACAGCCTCTGGAAACACCATATATTTT. The genes are TRBV9 and TRBJ1-3; TRBD1 might be the D (5 bases). This CDR3 spans 13 amino acids. Germline V lookup: CDR1 SGDLS, CDR2 YYNGEE. Trimming removed 8 bases from V and 0 bases from J, with 9 bases in between. Full variable domain (remainder filled in from reference TRBV9 and TRBJ1-3): DSGVTQTPKHLITATGQRVTLRCSPRSGDLSVYWYQQSLDQGLQFLIQYYNGEERAKGNILERFSAQQFPDLHSELNLSSLELGDSALYFCASKTASGNTIYFGEGSWLTVV.

The chain uses TRBV19 and TRBJ2-2; D might be TRBD1 (5 bases). The germline V and J ends were trimmed by 0 bases and 2 bases, with 7 bases remaining between them. This CDR3 contains 15 residues. Germline CDR1 and CDR2: LNHDA and SQIVND (reference sequence). Here the CDR3 reads CASSIDQGNTGELFF. CDR3 coding DNA: TGTGCCAGTAGTATAGATCAGGGAAACACCGGGGAGCTGTTTTTT.

The rearrangement links TRBV9 to TRBJ2-2; TRBD1 matches 8 bases. The CDR3 has 16 amino acids. The junction had 7 bases not matched to a gene; V was cut back by 0 bases and J by 6 bases. The germline CDR1 and CDR2 sequences are SGDLS and YYNGEE. The CDR3 DNA follows: TGTGCCAGCAGCGTAGGCTCAGGACAGGGCTCCGGGGAGCTGTTTTTT. Amino acids: CASSVGSGQGSGELFF.

The CDR3 sequence is CATSRDGQGHQPQHF. The CDR3 nucleotides are TGTGCCACCAGCAGAGATGGACAGGGGCATCAGCCCCAGCATTTT. The J gene is TRBJ1-5, the V gene TRBV15; TRBD1 aligns across 9 bases. The CDR3 runs 15 residues. V lost 0 bases to trimming and J lost 5 bases; unmatched junction nucleotides: 2. Looked up from germline, CDR1 is LNHNV and CDR2 is YYDKDF (reference sequence).

The rearrangement links TRBV30 to TRBJ2-4; the match to TRBD1 covers 9 bases. Losses at the gene ends were 5 bases for V and 2 bases for J; bases not matched to a gene: 7. The germline CDR1 and CDR2 sequences are GTSNPN and SVGIG (reference sequence). This CDR3 has 15 residues. This CDR3 reads CAWGVDRGTKNIQYF. The CDR3 nucleotides are TGTGCCTGGGGGGTAGACAGGGGGACCAAAAACATTCAGTACTTC.

This clone was recorded once. CDR3 residues: CAWGNPDRGSYEQYF. The CDR3 bases are TGTGCCTGGGGAAACCCGGACAGGGGATCCTACGAGCAGTACTTC. The chain has TRBV30 and TRBJ2-7; 9 nucleotides align to TRBD1. Germline V gives CDR1 GTSNPN, CDR2 SVGIG (reference sequence). This CDR3 spans 15 amino acids. Trimming cost V 5 bases and J 1 base; bases outside gene matches: 9.

This clone was observed a few times. The V and J genes are TRBV18 and TRBJ1-1, with D possibly matching TRBD1 (6 bases). Per germline, CDR1 KGHSH and CDR2 LQKENI. Trimming removed 3 bases from V and 4 bases from J, with 15 bases in between. There are 15 residues in the CDR3. This chain's CDR3 is CASSPATGSTTEAFF. The DNA of the CDR3 is TGTGCCAGCTCACCGGCTACAGGGTCGACCACTGAAGCTTTCTTT.

The V gene is TRBV7-8, the J gene TRBJ1-1; D is unclear. There are 16 residues in the CDR3. V was trimmed by 7 bases and J by 0 bases, leaving 18 bases between them. Looked up from germline, CDR1 is SGHVS and CDR2 is FQNEAQ. The CDR3 DNA reads as TGTGCCAGCACCCTTTTACAGTCATCCATGAACACTGAAGCTTTCTTT. Translating gives CASTLLQSSMNTEAFF.

The chain combines TRBV7-9 with TRBJ1-5, with D possibly being TRBD1 (6 bases). Trimming removed 3 bases from V and 9 bases from J, with 15 bases in between. CDR3 size: 14 residues. Germline-derived CDR1 and CDR2 are SEHNR and FQNEAQ (reference sequence). The CDR3 region is CASSLDSRVTPQHF. Here the CDR3 DNA reads TGTGCCAGCAGCTTGGACAGCCGGGTGACGCCCCAGCATTTT.

This sequence joins TRBV27 and TRBJ1-1; 7 nucleotides match TRBD1. Germline V gene sequence: CDR1 MNHEY, CDR2 SMNVEV (reference sequence). With 6 bases clipped from V and 1 base from J, the junction kept 5 bases outside the gene matches. This CDR3 is built from 14 residues. Here the CDR3 DNA reads TGTGCCAGCAGGACAGGGAGTTCGAACACTGAAGCTTTCTTT. Translated, it gives CASRTGSSNTEAFF.

The V call is TRBV7-2, the J call TRBJ2-7, with TRBD1 matching over 9 bases. CDR1 and CDR2 from the germline V gene are SGHTA and FQGNSA. J lost 3 bases, V lost 5 bases, and 5 bases had no gene match. This CDR3 spans 14 amino acids. For the CDR3, the DNA is TGTGCCAGCAGCCCCCGGACAGGGGTCTACGAGCAGTACTTC. It is translated as CASSPRTGVYEQYF.

V gene TRBV7-8 combines with J gene TRBJ2-2, with 7 bases matching TRBD1. The CDR3 covers 19 residues. Germline values: CDR1 SGHVS, CDR2 FQNEAQ. Trimming took 2 bases from V and 1 from J; bases not matched to a gene: 13. CDR3 coding DNA: TGTGCCAGCAGCTTAAGAAAGATGACAGGGAGTTGGAACACCGGGGAGCTGTTTTTT. It encodes CASSLRKMTGSWNTGELFF. Supplemented by reference TRBV7-8 and TRBJ2-2, the full variable domain reads GAGVSQSPRYKVAKRGQDVALRCDPISGHVSLFWYQQALGQGPEFLTYFQNEAQLDKSGLPSDRFFAERPEGSVSTLKIQRTQQEDSAVYLCASSLRKMTGSWNTGELFFGEGSRLTVL.

The chain couples TRBV29-1 to TRBJ2-7; 12 positions agree with TRBD1. Losses at the gene ends were 5 bases for V and 2 bases for J; bases not matched to a gene: 10. In germline, CDR1 is SQVTM, CDR2 ANQGSEA. This CDR3 is 16 amino acids long. The CDR3 reads CSVLGGQGAQAYEQYF. The CDR3 DNA is TGCAGCGTTCTGGGGGGACAGGGGGCGCAGGCCTACGAGCAGTACTTC.

V usage is TRBV7-2 and J usage is TRBJ2-3; the D is unclear. The ends were cut back, 4 bases at V and 0 bases at J, with 11 bases in the middle. From germline, CDR1 is SGHTA and CDR2 FQGNSA. The CDR3 totals 15 residues. CDR3 in DNA: TGTGCCAGCAGCTCACAGTCTTCTAGCACAGATACGCAGTATTTT. Encoded protein: CASSSQSSSTDTQYF.

V gene TRBV5-8 combines with J gene TRBJ2-7; 9 bases match TRBD1. Per the germline V gene, CDR1 is SGHTS and CDR2 is YDEGEE. This CDR3 is built from 13 residues. The ends lost 4 bases at V and 8 bases at J; junction bases unmatched: 7. The CDR3 protein is CASSGDREDKQYF. In DNA, the CDR3 is TGTGCCAGCAGCGGGGACAGGGAAGATAAGCAGTACTTC.

The chain carries TRBV6-5 and TRBJ2-7; 8 bases line up with TRBD1. The CDR3 covers 13 residues. The J segment lost 3 bases and the V segment lost 8 bases, leaving 6 bases of the junction unmatched. The germline CDR1 and CDR2 sequences are MNHEY and SVGAGI. In DNA form, the CDR3 reads TGTGCCAGCCGCGGGACAGGACTCTACGAGCAGTACTTC. It translates to CASRGTGLYEQYF.

V usage is TRBV19 and J usage is TRBJ2-2; TRBD2 agrees at 10 bases. The germline V gene encodes CDR1 LNHDA and CDR2 SQIVND (reference sequence). V lost 6 bases and J lost 1; bases outside the gene matches: 5. This CDR3 is 16 amino acids long. CDR3 region: CASSPPSGRNTGELFF. DNA of the CDR3: TGTGCCAGTAGCCCGCCTAGCGGGAGGAACACCGGGGAGCTGTTTTTT. Supplemented by reference TRBV19 and TRBJ2-2, the full variable domain reads DGGITQSPKYLFRKEGQNVTLSCEQNLNHDAMYWYRQDPGQGLRLIYYSQIVNDFQKGDIAEGYSVSREKKESFPLTVTSAQKNPTAFYLCASSPPSGRNTGELFFGEGSRLTVL.

Here the CDR3 DNA reads TGTGCCAGCAGCTTAGAACTAGCGGGGACCGGGGAGCTGTTTTTT. Protein product: CASSLELAGTGELFF. V gene TRBV11-3 combines with J gene TRBJ2-2; TRBD2 agrees at 10 bases. Per the germline V gene, CDR1 is SGHNT and CDR2 is YENEEA. This CDR3 is 15 amino acids long. The V gene end was trimmed by 0 bases and the J gene end by 5 bases; junction bases not matched to a gene: 0.

This clone was observed a single time. This sequence joins TRBV5-6 and TRBJ2-1; D not certain. With 0 bases removed from V and 4 bases from J, the gap between germline ends came to 5 bases. This CDR3 is built from 13 residues. The germline V gene encodes CDR1 SGHDT and CDR2 YYEEEE. The CDR3 sequence: CASSLGLYNEQFF. CDR3 DNA: TGTGCCAGCAGCTTGGGACTGTACAATGAGCAGTTCTTC.

The CDR3 here is CASSPDRGIETQYF. The CDR3 region has the DNA TGTGCCAGCAGTCCAGACAGGGGCATAGAGACCCAGTACTTC. The V and J genes are TRBV27 and TRBJ2-5; TRBD1 agrees at 8 bases. The CDR3 runs 14 residues. Germline V lookup: CDR1 MNHEY, CDR2 SMNVEV (reference sequence). After removal of 5 bases from V and 4 bases from J, the junction contained 6 bases not matched to a gene.